The 21 T cell receptor beta chains below were found in one sample sequenced in a study of T cell repertoires in cytomegalovirus infection (dated by TCRdb to the late 2010s). TCRdb names Illumina HiSeq 1500 as the instrument used. Through fastp at Q25 and MiXCR, TCRdb rebuilt clones from the public reads, retaining in-frame beta chains. Rows merge per CDR3 protein into single entries with the most common DNA and genes. Across this sample there are some 300,000 distinct CDR3 sequences, with approximately 14% seen only once. About 10% of the sample comes from the top ten. Sequences were obtained from PBMCs. These receptor sequences come from a human donor in good health (CMV status not recorded). Some clones in this sample may be carry-over from other donors' samples.

This clonotype has at least ten counts. This chain joins TRBV12-3 or TRBV12-4 and TRBJ2-7; a possible D gene is TRBD2 (5 bases). The CDR3 has 13 amino acids. Deletions cut 5 bases from V and 5 bases from J, with 13 bases between. CDR3 in amino acids: CASSPQLVHEQYF. The CDR3 bases are TGTGCCAGCAGTCCTCAACTAGTCCACGAGCAGTACTTC.

This clonotype came up many times. The chain links TRBV6-1 to TRBJ1-1; 7 nucleotides line up with TRBD1. The J segment lost 3 bases and the V segment lost 5 bases, leaving 6 bases of the junction unmatched. Germline V CDR1 and CDR2: MNHNS, SASEGT. The CDR3 extends over 14 amino acids. The chain's CDR3 is CASSRQGGYTEAFF. The CDR3, as DNA: TGTGCCAGCAGTCGACAGGGAGGGTACACTGAAGCTTTCTTT.

This clonotype was seen only a few times. The rearrangement uses TRBV7-3 and TRBJ2-1; maybe TRBD2 (6 bases). This CDR3 region has 14 residues. Trimming removed 5 bases from V and 4 bases from J, with 12 bases in between. The germline V gene has CDR1 SGHTA and CDR2 FQGTGA. Here the CDR3 reads CASSPAGLYNEQFF. The CDR3 DNA follows: TGTGCCAGCAGCCCCGCGGGACTTTACAATGAGCAGTTCTTC.

In its sample, this clonotype was seen a few times. The chain is built from TRBV7-8 and TRBJ2-2, with 8 bases that match TRBD2. V lost 1 base to trimming and J lost 6 bases; unmatched junction nucleotides: 7. Germline CDR1 is SGHVS and CDR2 is FQNEAQ. This CDR3 has 16 residues. CDR3 sequence: CASSLEERGLAGELFF. CDR3 DNA: TGTGCCAGCAGCTTAGAGGAGCGGGGGTTAGCCGGGGAGCTGTTTTTT.

This clonotype was seen only a few times. This chain uses TRBV29-1 with TRBJ1-2; 8 bases map to TRBD1. Germline lookup yields CDR1 SQVTM and CDR2 ANQGSEA. The CDR3 spans 20 residues. V lost 7 bases to trimming and J lost 3 bases; unmatched junction nucleotides: 28. Here the CDR3 reads CSATLRFPGQGDNIYYGYTF. CDR3 DNA: TGCAGCGCTACCCTTAGGTTTCCCGGACAGGGAGATAATATTTACTATGGCTACACCTTC. Full variable domain (missing parts from reference TRBV29-1 and TRBJ1-2): SAVISQKPSRDICQRGTSLTIQCQVDSQVTMMFWYRQQPGQSLTLIATANQGSEATYESGFVIDKFPISRPNLTFSTLTVSNMSPEDSSIYLCSATLRFPGQGDNIYYGYTFGSGTRLTVV.

In regard to this clonotype: A much larger clone sits a single nucleotide away, making a read error possible. This chain connects TRBV7-9 to TRBJ1-4, with unresolved D. The CDR3 spans 14 residues. Germline CDR1 is SEHNR and CDR2 is FQNEAQ (reference sequence). The CDR3 region is CASGLGGKGEKLFF. The CDR3 DNA reads as TGTGCCAGCGGCTTAGGAGGGAAAGGGGAAAAACTGTTTTTT.

There are many counts of this clonotype. This chain links TRBV7-8 with TRBJ1-2; D is undetermined. The CDR3 runs 16 residues. Trimming took 2 bases from V and 5 from J, leaving 18 bases between them. The germline V gene has CDR1 SGHVS and CDR2 FQNEAQ. The CDR3 DNA follows: TGTGCCAGCAGCTTAATTGCGGGCCAGAACTTATATGGCTACACCTTC. Its protein is CASSLIAGQNLYGYTF.

This clonotype appeared many times. The rearrangement joins TRBV4-3 to TRBJ1-4; 8 nucleotides agree with TRBD1. The CDR3 length is 17 residues. J lost 8 bases, V lost 1 base, and 12 bases had no gene match. Germline assignment: CDR1 LGHNA and CDR2 YSLEER. The CDR3 here is CASSQAEGQGLGEKLFF. CDR3 in DNA: TGCGCCAGCAGCCAAGCCGAAGGACAGGGTCTGGGAGAAAAACTGTTTTTT.

The chain carries TRBV15 and TRBJ2-3, with D hard to call. Germline CDR1 reads LNHNV; CDR2 reads YYDKDF (reference sequence). This CDR3 comprises 15 residues. V was clipped by 0 bases and J by 2 bases, with 9 bases between them. CDR3 in amino acids: CATSRDPRNTDTQYF. The DNA of the CDR3 is TGTGCCACCAGCAGAGATCCGAGGAACACAGATACGCAGTATTTT.

This clonotype has at least ten counts. The chain carries TRBV7-6 and TRBJ2-6; the D is unclear. V lost 5 bases to trimming and J lost 0 bases, with 17 bases between them. Per the germline V gene, CDR1 is SGHVS and CDR2 is FNYEAQ. The CDR3 spans 18 residues. CDR3: CASSPRQGTNSGANVLTF. DNA for the CDR3: TGTGCCAGCAGCCCAAGACAAGGAACAAACTCTGGGGCCAACGTCCTGACTTTC.

This clonotype was found a few times. The rearrangement uses TRBV7-3 and TRBJ2-3; no firm D call. The germline V and J ends were trimmed by 0 bases and 4 bases, with 5 bases remaining between them. From germline, CDR1 is SGHTA and CDR2 FQGTGA. CDR3 length equals 13 residues. The CDR3 coding sequence is TGTGCCAGCAGCTTAACGTCAGCAGATACGCAGTATTTT. Protein: CASSLTSADTQYF.

The sample holds many counts of this clonotype. V and J are TRBV7-9 and TRBJ2-5; the D is unclear. This CDR3 contains 11 residues. CDR1 is SEHNR and CDR2 is FQNEAQ in the germline V gene (reference sequence). Trimming shortened V by 5 bases and J by 6 bases, and 7 bases separated the two germline ends. The CDR3 loop is CASSPGQTQYF. The CDR3 DNA sequence: TGTGCCAGCAGCCCGGGCCAGACCCAGTACTTC.

This clonotype came up a few times. V gene TRBV20-1 combines with J gene TRBJ1-4; possibly TRBD1 for D (6 bases). Trimming cost V 0 bases and J 3 bases, with 11 bases left between them. The germline V gene has CDR1 DFQATT and CDR2 SNEGSKA (reference sequence). The CDR3 is 15 residues long. The DNA of the CDR3 is TGCAGTGCTAGAGACTCCAGGGGTGCTAATGAAAAACTGTTTTTT. It encodes CSARDSRGANEKLFF.

This clonotype came up many times. This chain joins TRBV4-2 and TRBJ2-7, with 7 bases that match TRBD2. V was pared by 0 bases and J by 0 bases, with 8 bases of the junction left unmatched. Germline V lookup: CDR1 LGHNA, CDR2 YNFKEQ. This CDR3 has 17 amino acids. As DNA, the CDR3 is TGTGCCAGCAGCCAAGAGGGGGGGACCCGAAGCTCCTACGAGCAGTACTTC. Translation: CASSQEGGTRSSYEQYF.

A few counts support this clonotype. The chain couples TRBV14 to TRBJ2-5, with TRBD2 as a possible D gene (5 bases). V was pared by 4 bases and J by 4 bases, with 22 bases between. Germline V gene lookup returns CDR1 SGHDN and CDR2 FVKESK. CDR3 length: 17 residues. This CDR3 is CASSRHPEGYKGETQYF. The DNA for the CDR3 is TGTGCCAGCAGCCGACACCCCGAGGGCTACAAGGGAGAGACCCAGTACTTC. The whole variable domain, remainder taken from reference TRBV14 and TRBJ2-5, is EAGVTQFPSHSVIEKGQTVTLRCDPISGHDNLYWYRRVMGKEIKFLLHFVKESKQDESGMPNNRFLAERTGGTYSTLKVQPAELEDSGVYFCASSRHPEGYKGETQYFGPGTRLLVL.

This clonotype was observed many times. The CDR3 nucleotides read TGTGCCAGCAGTTTATTTGGGGGCGCCGAGCATTTT. Translating gives CASSLFGGAEHF. This sequence joins TRBV12-3 or TRBV12-4 and TRBJ1-5, with a tentative D call TRBD1 (6 bases). With 2 bases removed from V and 14 bases from J, the gap between germline ends came to 13 bases. The length of the CDR3 is 12 residues.

This clonotype was observed at least ten times. The chain combines TRBV6-2 or TRBV6-3 with TRBJ1-1; D is uncertain. V gave up 2 bases and J gave up 1 base, with 5 bases separating them. Germline values: CDR1 MNHEY, CDR2 SVGEGT. CDR3 size: 13 residues. For the CDR3, the DNA is TGTGCCAGCAGTTACGCAGGGAACACTGAAGCTTTCTTT. Protein sequence: CASSYAGNTEAFF.

V usage is TRBV29-1 and J usage is TRBJ2-7; no firm D call. This CDR3 contains 11 residues. Germline lookup yields CDR1 SQVTM and CDR2 ANQGSEA. Trimming stripped 2 bases from V and 3 bases from J, with 5 bases between. The CDR3 DNA reads as TGCAGCGTTGAACTCTTCTACGAGCAGTACTTC. Its translation: CSVELFYEQYF.

The V call is TRBV11-2, the J call TRBJ2-7, with 7 bases lining up with TRBD1. This CDR3 is 16 amino acids long. Germline trimming cut 5 bases from V and 2 bases from J; bases unmatched to any gene: 12. Germline-derived CDR1 and CDR2 are SGHAT and FQNNGV. CDR3 sequence: CASSPQVGTVAYEQYF. CDR3 in DNA: TGTGCCAGCAGCCCTCAAGTTGGGACAGTTGCCTACGAGCAGTACTTC.

The sample holds many counts of this clonotype. The gene calls are TRBV9 and TRBJ2-3; D uncertain. CDR3 size: 15 residues. Germline CDR1 SGDLS, CDR2 YYNGEE. Trimming stripped 0 bases from V and 0 bases from J, with 8 bases between. The CDR3 DNA sequence: TGTGCCAGCAGCGTAGGGCAGGCGAGCACAGATACGCAGTATTTT. Encoded protein: CASSVGQASTDTQYF.

This clonotype was counted a few times. The gene calls are TRBV5-1 and TRBJ1-2, with 7 bases aligning to TRBD1. Losses at the gene ends were 1 base for V and 3 bases for J; bases not matched to a gene: 0. The CDR3 runs to 13 residues. Germline loops: CDR1 SGHRS, CDR2 YFSETQ. For the CDR3, the DNA is TGCGCCAGCAGCTTGACAGGGGACTATGGCTACACCTTC. It translates to CASSLTGDYGYTF.